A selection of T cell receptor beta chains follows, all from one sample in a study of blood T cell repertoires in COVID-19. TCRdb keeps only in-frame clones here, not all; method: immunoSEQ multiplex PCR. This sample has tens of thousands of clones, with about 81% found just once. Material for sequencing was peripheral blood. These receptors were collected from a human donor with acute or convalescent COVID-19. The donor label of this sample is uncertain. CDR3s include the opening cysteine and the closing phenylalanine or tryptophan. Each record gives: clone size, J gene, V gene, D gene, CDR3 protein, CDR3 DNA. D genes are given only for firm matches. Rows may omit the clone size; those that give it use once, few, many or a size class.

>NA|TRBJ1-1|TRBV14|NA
CASSWGRDTEAFF
TGTGCCAGCAGCTGGGGGCGGGACACTGAAGCTTTCTTT
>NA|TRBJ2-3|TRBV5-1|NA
CASSPVGVSTDTQYF
TGCGCCAGCAGTCCCGTGGGAGTTAGTACAGATACGCAGTATTTT
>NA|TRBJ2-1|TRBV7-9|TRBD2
CASSPTVLAGVNNEQFF
TGTGCCAGCAGCCCCACCGTTCTAGCGGGAGTCAACAATGAGCAGTTCTTC
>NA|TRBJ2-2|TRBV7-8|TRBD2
CASSLEVQAGSITGELFF
TGTGCCAGCAGCTTAGAGGTTCAAGCGGGATCTATCACCGGGGAGCTGTTTTTT
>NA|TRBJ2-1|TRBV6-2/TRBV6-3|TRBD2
CASSRLAGGGNEQFF
TGTGCCAGCAGCCGACTAGCGGGAGGTGGCAATGAGCAGTTCTTC
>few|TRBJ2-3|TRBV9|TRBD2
CASSVGGSGGTDTQYF
TGTGCCAGCAGCGTAGGCGGGAGTGGGGGCACAGATACGCAGTATTTT
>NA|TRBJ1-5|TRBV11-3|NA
CASSLDPRWGRLCSNQPQHF
TGTGCCAGCAGCTTAGATCCTCGATGGGGCAGACTTTGTAGCAATCAGCCCCAGCATTTT
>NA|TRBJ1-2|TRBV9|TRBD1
CASSPGTGGTNYGYTF
TGTGCCAGCAGCCCGGGGACAGGCGGAACTAACTATGGCTACACCTTC
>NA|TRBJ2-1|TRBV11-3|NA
CASSLASGGLNEQFF
TGTGCCAGCAGCTTAGCTTCAGGGGGGCTCAATGAGCAGTTCTTC
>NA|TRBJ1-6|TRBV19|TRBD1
CASSTATGSRNSPLHF
TGTGCCAGTAGTACCGCGACAGGGTCACGGAATTCACCCCTCCACTTT
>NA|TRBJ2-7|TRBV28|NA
CASSLPDRRSSYEQYF
TGTGCCAGCAGTTTACCAGACAGGCGAAGCTCCTACGAGCAGTACTTC
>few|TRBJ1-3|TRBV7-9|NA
CASSVSGNTIYF
TGTGCCAGCAGCGTGAGCGGAAACACCATATATTTT
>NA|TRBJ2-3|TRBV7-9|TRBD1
CASSSGTDTQYF
TGTGCCAGCAGCTCCGGGACAGACACGCAGTATTTT
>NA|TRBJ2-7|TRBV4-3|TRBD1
CASSQAGTGGGEQYF
TGCGCCAGCAGCCAAGCCGGGACAGGGGGTGGAGAGCAGTACTTC
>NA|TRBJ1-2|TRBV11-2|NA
CASSLGEVYGYTF
TGTGCCAGCAGCCTGGGGGAGGTCTATGGCTACACCTTC
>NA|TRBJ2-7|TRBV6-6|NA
CASSYAGLYEQYF
TGTGCCAGCAGTTACGCGGGACTCTACGAGCAGTACTTC
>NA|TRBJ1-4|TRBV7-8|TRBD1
CASSLGSFRGRSNEKLFF
TGTGCCAGCAGCTTAGGATCCTTCAGGGGGCGAAGTAATGAAAAACTGTTTTTT
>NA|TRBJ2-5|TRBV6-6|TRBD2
CASSYSTSGTQTQYF
TGTGCCAGCAGTTACTCGACTAGCGGGACACAGACCCAGTACTTC
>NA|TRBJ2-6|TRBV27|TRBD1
CASSRQGSPGVLTF
TGTGCCAGCAGTCGACAGGGGAGCCCCGGTGTCCTGACTTTC
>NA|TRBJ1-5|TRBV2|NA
CASSEAISSNQPQHF
TGTGCCAGCAGTGAAGCCATTTCTAGCAATCAGCCCCAGCATTTT
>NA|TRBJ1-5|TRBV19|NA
CASSIEGGNQPQHF
TGTGCCAGTAGTATAGAGGGGGGAAATCAGCCCCAGCATTTT
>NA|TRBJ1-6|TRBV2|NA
CAISGRSPLHF
TGTGCCATATCAGGGAGGTCACCCCTCCACTTT
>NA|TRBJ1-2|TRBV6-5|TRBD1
CASSYSGTGVGGYTF
TGTGCCAGCAGTTACTCCGGGACAGGGGTGGGTGGCTACACCTTC
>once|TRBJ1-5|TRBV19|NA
CASTATAGGPQHF
TGTGCCAGTACCGCGACTGCGGGAGGGCCCCAGCATTTT
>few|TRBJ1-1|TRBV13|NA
CASSLVGANTEAFF
TGTGCCAGCAGTTTAGTGGGGGCGAACACTGAAGCTTTCTTT
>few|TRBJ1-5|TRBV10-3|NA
CAISESGDNQPQHF
TGTGCCATCAGTGAGTCCGGAGACAATCAGCCCCAGCATTTT